This TCR beta chain was recovered during a study of monozygotic twins with inflammatory bowel disease. Study observations and caveats: Clonotype overlap with others was lower in IBD patients than in healthy twins, a difference that was greatest with disease activity.

Germline assignment: CDR1 SEHNR and CDR2 FQNEAQ (reference sequence). The CDR3 is 14 amino acids. Of note for this clonotype: The antigen remains unidentified.

Blood was drawn once per donor, and each sample measured approximately 2.4 ml. In eight separate reactions per sample, cDNA was generated. Template-switch reactions added UMIs with a 6-nucleotide sample barcode. TCRdb reprocessed the 5' RACE reads, keeping one entry per CDR3 protein, no DNA. The sample is made up of 400,000 or so distinct CDR3 sequences, and the top ten hold 2% to 3% of it. This chain connects TRBV7-9 to TRBJ2-3. The TCR originated in a human donor with ulcerative colitis or Crohn's disease, or a healthy co-twin of an affected twin (not recorded which). Sequenced sample: blood. CDR3 loop: CASSRTGRTDTQYF. Full variable domain (remainder filled in from reference TRBV7-9 and TRBJ2-3): DTGVSQNPRHKITKRGQNVTFRCDPISEHNRLYWYRQTLGQGPEFLTYFQNEAQLEKSRLLSDRFSAERPKGSFSTLEIQRTEQGDSAMYLCASSRTGRTDTQYFGPGTRLTVL.